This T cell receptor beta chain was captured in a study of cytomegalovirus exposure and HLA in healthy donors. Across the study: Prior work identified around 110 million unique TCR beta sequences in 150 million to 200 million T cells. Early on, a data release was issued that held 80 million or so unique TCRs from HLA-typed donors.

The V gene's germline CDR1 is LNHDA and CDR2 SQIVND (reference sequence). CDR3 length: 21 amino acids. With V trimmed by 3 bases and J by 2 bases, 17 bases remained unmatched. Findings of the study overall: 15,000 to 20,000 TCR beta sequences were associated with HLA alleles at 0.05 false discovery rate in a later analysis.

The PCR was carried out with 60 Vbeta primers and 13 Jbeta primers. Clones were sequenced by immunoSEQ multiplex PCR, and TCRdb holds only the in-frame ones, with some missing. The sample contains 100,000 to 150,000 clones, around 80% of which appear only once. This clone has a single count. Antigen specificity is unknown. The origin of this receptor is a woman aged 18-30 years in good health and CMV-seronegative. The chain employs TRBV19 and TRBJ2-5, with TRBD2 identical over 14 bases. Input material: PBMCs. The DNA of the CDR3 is TGTGCCAGTAGTATCCCGATTAGCCCGGGACTAGCGGGAGTGGGGCAAGAGACCCAGTACTTC. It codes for CASSIPISPGLAGVGQETQYF.